These 3 T cell receptor beta chains were sequenced from one sample in a study of cytomegalovirus exposure and HLA in healthy donors. The PCR was carried out with 60 Vbeta primers and 13 Jbeta primers. The assay was immunoSEQ multiplex PCR, and TCRdb's table has in-frame clones only and misses some. The profile shows under 200,000 clones, 82% of them singletons. The material sequenced was PBMCs. The receptors derive from a girl aged 10-17 years in good health and CMV-seropositive.

The J gene is TRBJ1-2, the V gene TRBV5-1; D remains unclear. This CDR3 has 14 residues. Trimming removed 2 bases at V and 2 bases at J, with 10 bases between. CDR1 and CDR2 from the germline V gene are SGHRS and YFSETQ. The CDR3 reads CASSLAKTNYGYTF. Here the CDR3 DNA reads TGCGCCAGCAGCTTAGCGAAAACCAACTATGGCTACACCTTC.

This clone appeared a few times. The chain is built from TRBV5-1 and TRBJ1-1, with 9 bases aligning to TRBD1. Trimming removed 4 bases from V and 4 bases from J; junction bases left unmatched: 5. Germline CDR1 SGHRS, CDR2 YFSETQ. The CDR3 length is 14 residues. The CDR3 spells CASSGTTGGTEAFF. CDR3 DNA: TGCGCCAGCAGCGGGACGACAGGGGGCACTGAAGCTTTCTTT. The entire variable domain, with the rest obtained from reference TRBV5-1 and TRBJ1-1, is as follows: KAGVTQTPRYLIKTRGQQVTLSCSPISGHRSVSWYQQTPGQGLQFLFEYFSETQRNKGNFPGRFSGRQFSNSRSEMNVSTLELGDSALYLCASSGTTGGTEAFFGQGTRLTVV.

This chain links TRBV7-6 with TRBJ2-5, with 12 bases fitting TRBD2. With 4 bases clipped from V and 4 bases from J, the junction kept 16 bases outside the gene matches. Germline V lookup: CDR1 SGHVS, CDR2 FNYEAQ. The CDR3 covers 19 residues. The CDR3 region is CASSSPVSSGRALGETQYF. The CDR3 DNA reads as TGTGCCAGCAGCTCCCCCGTCTCTAGCGGGAGGGCGCTGGGAGAGACCCAGTACTTC.